This note documents a single T cell receptor beta chain sequence. Primers included in the PCR were 60 Vbeta and 13 Jbeta primers. Measured with immunoSEQ multiplex PCR; TCRdb has only the in-frame clones, and not every one. The table includes roughly 180,000 clones, 76% detected once. The data are from a study of cytomegalovirus exposure and HLA in healthy donors. Germline V CDR1 and CDR2: LGHNA, YNFKEQ. V was shortened by 3 bases and J by 4 bases, with 13 bases between the two germline ends. This CDR3 comprises 15 residues. This sequence joins TRBV4-2 and TRBJ2-1; tentative D call: TRBD2 (6 bases). Sequencing was done on a sample of PBMCs. The origin of this receptor is a woman under 40 in good health and CMV-seropositive. The CDR3 nucleotides read TGTGCCAGCAGCCACCCTTGGGGGGATTACAATGAGCAGTTCTTC. It translates to CASSHPWGDYNEQFF.